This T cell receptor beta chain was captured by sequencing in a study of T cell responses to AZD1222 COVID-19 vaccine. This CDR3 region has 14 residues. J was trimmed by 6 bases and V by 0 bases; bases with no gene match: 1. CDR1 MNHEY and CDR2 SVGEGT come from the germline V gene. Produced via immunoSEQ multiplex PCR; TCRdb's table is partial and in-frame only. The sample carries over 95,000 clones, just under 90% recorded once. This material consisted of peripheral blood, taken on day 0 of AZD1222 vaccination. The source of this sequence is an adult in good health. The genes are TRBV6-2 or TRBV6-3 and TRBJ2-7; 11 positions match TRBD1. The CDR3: CASSYSGTGGEQYF. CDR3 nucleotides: TGTGCCAGCAGTTACTCGGGGACAGGGGGCGAGCAGTACTTC.